This TCR beta chain is from a study of shared clonotypes between healthy human individuals. V was clipped by 5 bases and J by 3 bases, with 16 bases between them. The CDR3 is 16 amino acids. Per germline, CDR1 SNHLY and CDR2 FYNNEI. This was a deep-level run. Only in-frame clones appear in the TCRdb table, and some are missing; sequencing was by immunoSEQ multiplex PCR. The table includes roughly 2.6 million clones, roughly nine tenths detected once. The chain couples TRBV2 to TRBJ1-4; TRBD1 might be the D (5 bases). The TCR originated in a man in his late teens or twenties in good health. The sequencing sample was made of naive CD4+ T cells sorted from blood. Subset meaning: CD45RA+ positively selected. The CDR3 coding sequence is TGTGCCAGCAGTCTTAATGGGGGTTCCGCTAATGAAAAACTGTTTTTT. Translating gives CASSLNGGSANEKLFF.